These T cell receptor beta chains were read from a single sample in a study of healthy donors' naive CD4 and CD8 T cells. A single record per CDR3 protein comes from TCRdb applying MiXCR to the reads. The sample yields 150,000 to 200,000 distinct CDR3 sequences, over 60% seen once. Sequenced sample: naive CD4+ and CD8+ T cells sorted from blood, pooled from several donors. These receptor sequences come from a pool of human donors in good health; the sample pools cells from several healthy donors. Both conserved end residues are part of each CDR3. D genes are given only for firm matches. Where a row states a size, it is once, few, many or the class of an expanded clone; other rows omit it.

V gene	J gene	D gene	CDR3 length	clone size	CDR3 protein	CDR3 DNA
TRBV27	TRBJ1-6	TRBD1	14	.	CASSLTGHNSPLHF	TGTGCCAGCAGTTTGACAGGGCACAATTCACCCCTCCACTTT
TRBV15	TRBJ1-2	.	14	.	CATSRGGEFYGYTF	TGTGCCACCAGCAGAGGCGGGGAGTTTTATGGCTACACCTTC
TRBV5-6	TRBJ1-5	.	17	.	CASSAGVGRASNQPQHF	TGTGCCAGCAGCGCGGGGGTGGGAAGGGCGAGCAATCAGCCCCAGCATTTT
TRBV6-1	TRBJ2-7	TRBD1	17	.	CASSEERGQGPFYEQYF	TGTGCCAGCAGTGAGGAAAGGGGACAGGGCCCATTTTACGAGCAGTACTTC
TRBV19	TRBJ2-5	TRBD2	15	.	CASSTSGRAGETQYF	TGTGCCAGTAGCACTAGCGGGAGGGCCGGCGAGACCCAGTACTTC
TRBV19	TRBJ2-2	.	16	.	CASSATTGTNTGELFF	TGTGCCAGTAGTGCCACGACAGGCACAAACACCGGGGAGCTGTTTTTT
TRBV5-5	TRBJ2-5	TRBD1	14	.	CASLVGQGLETQYF	TGTGCCAGCCTCGTGGGACAGGGGTTGGAGACCCAGTACTTC
TRBV27	TRBJ2-5	TRBD2	16	.	CASSLLLAGGLETQYF	TGTGCCAGCAGTTTATTACTAGCGGGAGGGTTGGAGACCCAGTACTTC
TRBV29-1	TRBJ1-1	.	11	.	CSPTWATEAFF	TGCAGCCCCACTTGGGCCACTGAAGCTTTCTTT
TRBV29-1	TRBJ2-5	.	13	.	CSVATSYQETQYF	TGCAGCGTTGCAACATCTTACCAAGAGACCCAGTACTTC
TRBV30	TRBJ1-1	.	13	.	CAFRGRANTEAFF	TGTGCCTTCCGAGGGAGGGCGAACACTGAAGCTTTCTTT
TRBV27	TRBJ2-7	.	13	.	CASSGGNRHEQYF	TGTGCCAGCAGTGGAGGGAACAGGCACGAGCAGTACTTC
TRBV6-5	TRBJ2-7	.	15	once	CASSVDRSISYEQYF	TGTGCCAGCAGCGTGGACAGATCTATCTCCTACGAGCAGTACTTC
TRBV19	TRBJ1-5	.	16	.	CASSIPGRKGNQPQHF	TGTGCCAGTAGTATTCCGGGGAGGAAGGGCAATCAGCCCCAGCATTTT
TRBV29-1	TRBJ2-7	.	12	.	CSARDGAYEQYF	TGCAGCGCTCGGGACGGGGCCTACGAGCAGTACTTC
TRBV7-8	TRBJ1-2	.	16	few	CASSLARAGTNYGYTF	TGTGCCAGCAGCTTAGCCCGGGCAGGAACTAACTATGGCTACACCTTC